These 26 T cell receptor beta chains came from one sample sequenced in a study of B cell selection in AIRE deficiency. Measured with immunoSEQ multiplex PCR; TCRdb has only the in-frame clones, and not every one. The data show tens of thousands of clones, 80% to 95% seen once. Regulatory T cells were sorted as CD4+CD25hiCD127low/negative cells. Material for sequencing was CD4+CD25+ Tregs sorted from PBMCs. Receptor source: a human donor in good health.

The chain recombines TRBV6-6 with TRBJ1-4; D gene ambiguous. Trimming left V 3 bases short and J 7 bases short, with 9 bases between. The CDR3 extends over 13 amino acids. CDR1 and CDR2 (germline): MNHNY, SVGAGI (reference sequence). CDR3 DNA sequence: TGTGCCAGCAGTTATAGGCGGTCTGAAAAACTGTTTTTT. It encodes CASSYRRSEKLFF.

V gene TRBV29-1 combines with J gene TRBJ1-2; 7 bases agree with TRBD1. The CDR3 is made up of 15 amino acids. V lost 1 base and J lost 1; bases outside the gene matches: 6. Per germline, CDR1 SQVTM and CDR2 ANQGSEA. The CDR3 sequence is CSVEGRGYSNYGYTF. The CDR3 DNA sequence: TGCAGCGTTGAAGGCAGGGGGTACAGTAACTATGGCTACACCTTC.

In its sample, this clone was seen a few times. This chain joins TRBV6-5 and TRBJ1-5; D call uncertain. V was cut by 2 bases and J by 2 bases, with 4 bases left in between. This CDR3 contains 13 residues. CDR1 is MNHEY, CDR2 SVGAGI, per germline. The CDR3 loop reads CASSYAGNQPQHF. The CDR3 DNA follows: TGTGCCAGCAGTTACGCAGGCAATCAGCCCCAGCATTTT.

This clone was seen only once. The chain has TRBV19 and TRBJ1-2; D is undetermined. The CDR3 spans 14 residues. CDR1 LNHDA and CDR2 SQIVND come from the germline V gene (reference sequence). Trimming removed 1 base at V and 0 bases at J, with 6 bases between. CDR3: CASSIGGTNYGYTF. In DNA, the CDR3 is TGTGCCAGTAGTATAGGGGGTACTAACTATGGCTACACCTTC.

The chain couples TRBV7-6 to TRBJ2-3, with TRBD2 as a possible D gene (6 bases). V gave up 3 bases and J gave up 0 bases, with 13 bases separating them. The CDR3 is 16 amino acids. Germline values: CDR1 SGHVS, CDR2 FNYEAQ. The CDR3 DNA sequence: TGTGCCAGCAGCTTGGCGGGACCTTTTAGCACAGATACGCAGTATTTT. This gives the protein CASSLAGPFSTDTQYF.

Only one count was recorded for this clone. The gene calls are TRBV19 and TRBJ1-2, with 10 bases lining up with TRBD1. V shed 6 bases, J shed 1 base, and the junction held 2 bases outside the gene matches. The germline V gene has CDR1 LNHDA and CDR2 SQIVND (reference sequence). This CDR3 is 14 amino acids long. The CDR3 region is CASRWDRGNYGYTF. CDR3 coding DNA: TGTGCCAGTAGATGGGACAGGGGTAACTATGGCTACACCTTC. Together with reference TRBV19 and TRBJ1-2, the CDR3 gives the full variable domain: DGGITQSPKYLFRKEGQNVTLSCEQNLNHDAMYWYRQDPGQGLRLIYYSQIVNDFQKGDIAEGYSVSREKKESFPLTVTSAQKNPTAFYLCASRWDRGNYGYTFGSGTRLTVV.

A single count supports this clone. CDR3 in amino acids: CATSRGGLAGTDTQYF. The CDR3 nucleotides read TGTGCCACCAGCAGAGGAGGGCTAGCGGGAACAGATACGCAGTATTTT. J is TRBJ2-3 and V is TRBV15, with 9 bases that match TRBD2. Trimming took 1 base from V and 3 from J; bases not matched to a gene: 5. CDR1 is LNHNV, CDR2 YYDKDF, per germline (reference sequence). The CDR3 has 16 residues.

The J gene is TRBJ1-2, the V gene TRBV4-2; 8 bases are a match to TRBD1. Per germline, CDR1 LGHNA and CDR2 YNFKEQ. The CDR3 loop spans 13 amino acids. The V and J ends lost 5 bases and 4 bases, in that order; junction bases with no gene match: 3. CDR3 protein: CASSVTGAYGYTF. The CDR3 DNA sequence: TGTGCCAGCAGCGTGACAGGGGCCTATGGCTACACCTTC.

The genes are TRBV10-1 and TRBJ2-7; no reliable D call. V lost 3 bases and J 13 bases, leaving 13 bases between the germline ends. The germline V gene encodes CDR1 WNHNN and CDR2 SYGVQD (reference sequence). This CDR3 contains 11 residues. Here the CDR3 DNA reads TGCGCCAGCAGTGATGGTGGAAGCGAATACTTC. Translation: CASSDGGSEYF.

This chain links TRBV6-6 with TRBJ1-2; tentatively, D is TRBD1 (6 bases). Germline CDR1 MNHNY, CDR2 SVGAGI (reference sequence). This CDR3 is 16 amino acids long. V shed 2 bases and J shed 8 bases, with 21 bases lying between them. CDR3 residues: CASSYHLTGTQVGYTF. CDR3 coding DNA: TGTGCCAGCAGTTACCACCTGACCGGGACACAAGTCGGCTACACCTTC.

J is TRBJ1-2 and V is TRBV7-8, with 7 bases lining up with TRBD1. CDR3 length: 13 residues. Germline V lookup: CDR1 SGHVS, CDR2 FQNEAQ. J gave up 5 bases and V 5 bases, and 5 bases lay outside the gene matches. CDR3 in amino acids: CASSPGTAYGYTF. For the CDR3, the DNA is TGTGCCAGCAGCCCCGGGACAGCTTATGGCTACACCTTC.

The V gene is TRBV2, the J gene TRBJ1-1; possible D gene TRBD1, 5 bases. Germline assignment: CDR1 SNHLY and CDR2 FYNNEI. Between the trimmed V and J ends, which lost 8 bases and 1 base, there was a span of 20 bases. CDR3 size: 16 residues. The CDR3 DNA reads TGTGCCAGCTACTCGGGCCTCGGGGCGGGGAACACTGAAGCTTTCTTT. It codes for CASYSGLGAGNTEAFF.

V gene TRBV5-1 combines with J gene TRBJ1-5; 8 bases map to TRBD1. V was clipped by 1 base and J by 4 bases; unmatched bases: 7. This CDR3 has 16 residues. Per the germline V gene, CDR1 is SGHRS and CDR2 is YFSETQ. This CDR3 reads CASSLSPGQANQPQHF. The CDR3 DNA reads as TGCGCCAGCAGCTTGTCCCCGGGACAGGCGAATCAGCCCCAGCATTTT.

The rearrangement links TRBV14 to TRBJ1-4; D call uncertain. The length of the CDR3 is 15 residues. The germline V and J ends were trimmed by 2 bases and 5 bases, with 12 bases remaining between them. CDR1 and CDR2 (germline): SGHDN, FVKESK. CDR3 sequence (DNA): TGTGCCAGCAGCCAATTGGTCACTATAAATGAAAAACTGTTTTTT. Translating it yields CASSQLVTINEKLFF.

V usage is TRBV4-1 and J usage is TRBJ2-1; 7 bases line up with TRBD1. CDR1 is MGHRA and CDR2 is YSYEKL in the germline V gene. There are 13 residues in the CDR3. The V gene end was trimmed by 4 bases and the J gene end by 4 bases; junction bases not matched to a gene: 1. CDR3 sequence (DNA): TGCGCCAGCAGCCGGGACAGTTACAATGAGCAGTTCTTC. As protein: CASSRDSYNEQFF.

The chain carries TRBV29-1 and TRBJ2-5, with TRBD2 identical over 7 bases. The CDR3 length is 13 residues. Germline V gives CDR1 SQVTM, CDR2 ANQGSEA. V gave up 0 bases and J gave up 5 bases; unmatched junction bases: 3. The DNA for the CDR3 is TGCAGCGTTGAAGAGGGGGGGAGGGAGACCCAGTACTTC. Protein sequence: CSVEEGGRETQYF. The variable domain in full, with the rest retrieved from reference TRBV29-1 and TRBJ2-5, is SAVISQKPSRDICQRGTSLTIQCQVDSQVTMMFWYRQQPGQSLTLIATANQGSEATYESGFVIDKFPISRPNLTFSTLTVSNMSPEDSSIYLCSVEEGGRETQYFGPGTRLLVL.

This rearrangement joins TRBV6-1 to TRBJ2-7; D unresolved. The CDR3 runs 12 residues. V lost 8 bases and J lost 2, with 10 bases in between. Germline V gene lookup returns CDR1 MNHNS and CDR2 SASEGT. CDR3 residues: CASGEHPYEQYF. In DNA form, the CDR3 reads TGTGCCAGCGGGGAACACCCCTACGAGCAGTACTTC.

CDR3 nucleotide sequence: TGTGCCAGCAGTCCGGGAACCTCTGGGGCCAACGTCCTGACTTTC. This encodes CASSPGTSGANVLTF. The chain combines TRBV6-5 with TRBJ2-6; D is possibly TRBD2 (5 bases). Germline CDR1 is MNHEY and CDR2 is SVGAGI. The CDR3 covers 15 residues. V was shortened by 5 bases and J by 0 bases, with 8 bases between the two germline ends.

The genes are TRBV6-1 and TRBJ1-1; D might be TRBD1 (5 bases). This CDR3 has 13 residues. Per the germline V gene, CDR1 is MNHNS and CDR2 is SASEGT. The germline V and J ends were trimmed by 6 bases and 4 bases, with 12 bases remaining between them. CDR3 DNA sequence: TGTGCCAGCAGACCCGGGGCGGCCACTGAAGCTTTCTTT. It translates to CASRPGAATEAFF.

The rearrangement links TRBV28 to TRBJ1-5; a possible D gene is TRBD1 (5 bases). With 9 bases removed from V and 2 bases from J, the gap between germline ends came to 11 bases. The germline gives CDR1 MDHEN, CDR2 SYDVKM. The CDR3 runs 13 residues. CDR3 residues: CASTGTRNQPQHF. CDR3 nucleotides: TGTGCCAGTACCGGGACTCGCAATCAGCCCCAGCATTTT.

The CDR3 DNA reads as TGTGCCTGGAGTGCGTCAGGGCCCTACGAGCAGTACTTC. This gives the protein CAWSASGPYEQYF. The rearrangement uses TRBV30 and TRBJ2-7; TRBD1 might be the D (5 bases). CDR3 length: 13 residues. The germline V and J ends were trimmed by 1 base and 2 bases, with 9 bases remaining between them. Germline V gene data show CDR1 as GTSNPN and CDR2 as SVGIG (reference sequence).

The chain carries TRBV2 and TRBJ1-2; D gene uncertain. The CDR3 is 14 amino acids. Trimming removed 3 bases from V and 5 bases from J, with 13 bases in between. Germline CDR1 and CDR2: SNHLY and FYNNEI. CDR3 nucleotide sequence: TGTGCCAGCAGTGACCCTCGGGGTGGATATGGCTACACCTTC. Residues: CASSDPRGGYGYTF.

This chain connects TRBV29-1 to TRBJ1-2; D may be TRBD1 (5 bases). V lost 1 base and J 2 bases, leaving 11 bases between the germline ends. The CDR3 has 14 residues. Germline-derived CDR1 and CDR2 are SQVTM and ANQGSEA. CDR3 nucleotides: TGCAGCGTTGAAGGACGTGGGGGAAACTATGGCTACACCTTC. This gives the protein CSVEGRGGNYGYTF.

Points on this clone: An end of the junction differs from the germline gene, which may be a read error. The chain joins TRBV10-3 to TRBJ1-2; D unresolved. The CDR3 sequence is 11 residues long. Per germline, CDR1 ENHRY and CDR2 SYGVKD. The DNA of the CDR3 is TGCGCCGCGCGAGCTAACTATGGCTACACCTTC. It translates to CAARANYGYTF.

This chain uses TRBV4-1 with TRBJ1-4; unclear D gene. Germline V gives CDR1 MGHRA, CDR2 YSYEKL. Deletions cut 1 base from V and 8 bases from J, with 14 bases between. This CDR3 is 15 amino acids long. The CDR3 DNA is TGCGCCAGCAGCCAAGTTGAAGGACTAGGGGAAAAACTGTTTTTT. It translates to CASSQVEGLGEKLFF.

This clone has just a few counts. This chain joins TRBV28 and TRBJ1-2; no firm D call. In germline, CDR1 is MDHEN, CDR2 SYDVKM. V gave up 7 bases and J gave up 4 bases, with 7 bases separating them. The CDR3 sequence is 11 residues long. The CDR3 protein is CASTLGYGYTF. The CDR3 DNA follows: TGTGCCAGCACCCTGGGCTATGGCTACACCTTC.